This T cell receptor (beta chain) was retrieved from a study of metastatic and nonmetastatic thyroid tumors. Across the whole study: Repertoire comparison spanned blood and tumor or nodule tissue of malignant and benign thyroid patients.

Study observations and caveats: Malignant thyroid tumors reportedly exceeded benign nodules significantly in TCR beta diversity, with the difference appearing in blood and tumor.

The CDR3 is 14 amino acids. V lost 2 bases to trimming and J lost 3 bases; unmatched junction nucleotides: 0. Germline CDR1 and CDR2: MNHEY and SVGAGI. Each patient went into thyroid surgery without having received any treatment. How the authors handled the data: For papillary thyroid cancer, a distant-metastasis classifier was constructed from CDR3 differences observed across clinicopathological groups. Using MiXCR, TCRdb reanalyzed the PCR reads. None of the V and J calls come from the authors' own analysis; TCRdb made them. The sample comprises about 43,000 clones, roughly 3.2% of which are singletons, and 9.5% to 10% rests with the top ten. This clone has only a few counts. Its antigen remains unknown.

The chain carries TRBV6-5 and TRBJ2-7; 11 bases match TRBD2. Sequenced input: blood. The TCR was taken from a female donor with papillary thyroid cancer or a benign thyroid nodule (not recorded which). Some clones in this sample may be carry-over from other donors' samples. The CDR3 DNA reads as TGTGCCAGCAGTTACCTAGCGGGAGGCTACGAGCAGTACTTC. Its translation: CASSYLAGGYEQYF.